These 7 T cell receptor beta chains were all obtained from the same sample, sequenced in a study of T cell repertoires in cytomegalovirus infection. MiXCR, run by TCRdb on the reads, gives a single entry per CDR3 protein. The sample lists 300,000 to 450,000 distinct CDR3 sequences; 15% to 20% were seen once. The sequenced sample was PBMCs. These receptors were obtained from a human donor in good health (CMV status not recorded). Some clones in this sample may be carry-over from other donors' samples.

This clonotype appeared many times. The chain links TRBV7-4 to TRBJ1-5; the D is unclear. V lost 5 bases, J lost 5 bases, and 19 bases lay in between. Germline CDR1 and CDR2: SGHVT and SQSDAQ. The CDR3 is 16 amino acids. The CDR3 is CASSVDWVLVHQPQHF. DNA of the CDR3: TGTGCCAGCAGCGTAGACTGGGTGTTAGTTCATCAGCCCCAGCATTTT.

This clonotype was counted ten times or more. The chain has TRBV7-2 and TRBJ2-7; TRBD2 aligns across 9 bases. V was clipped by 3 bases and J by 5 bases; unmatched bases: 11. From germline, CDR1 is SGHTA and CDR2 FQGNSA. The length of the CDR3 is 16 residues. The CDR3 DNA follows: TGTGCCAGCAGCTTGGGGGGCCTAGCGGGGTACGACGAGCAGTACTTC. Its protein product is CASSLGGLAGYDEQYF.

The chain recombines TRBV6-6 with TRBJ2-1; 8 positions match TRBD1. The CDR3 is 15 residues long. Germline assignment: CDR1 MNHNY and CDR2 SVGAGI (reference sequence). V shed 3 bases, J shed 10 bases, and the junction held 11 bases outside the gene matches. CDR3 sequence reads: CASSYGQGSGEEQFF. The CDR3 DNA reads as TGTGCCAGCAGTTATGGACAGGGCAGTGGCGAGGAGCAGTTCTTC.

This clonotype occurred a few times. The rearrangement links TRBV24-1 to TRBJ2-2, with 7 bases identical to TRBD2. Germline V lookup: CDR1 KGHDR, CDR2 SFDVKD. The CDR3 has 14 residues. V dropped 6 bases and J dropped 0; count of bases not matched to a gene: 0. This CDR3 is CATSSGTNTGELFF. The DNA of the CDR3 is TGTGCCACCAGTAGCGGGACGAACACCGGGGAGCTGTTTTTT.

This clonotype was observed many times. The gene calls are TRBV7-2 and TRBJ1-2, with a weak D call TRBD1 (5 bases). The CDR3 consists of 13 residues. V was shortened by 3 bases and J by 8 bases, with 13 bases between the two germline ends. Germline V gene sequence: CDR1 SGHTA, CDR2 FQGNSA. This CDR3 reads CASSFDGGKGYTF. The CDR3 region has the DNA TGTGCCAGCAGCTTCGACGGGGGGAAAGGCTACACCTTC.

The rearrangement links TRBV7-6 to TRBJ2-7, with D tentatively TRBD2 (5 bases). V lost 3 bases and J lost 0, with 9 bases in between. The CDR3 length is 14 residues. Germline V gene lookup returns CDR1 SGHVS and CDR2 FNYEAQ. The CDR3 DNA is TGTGCCAGCAGCTTGGGGAGTATCTCCTACGAGCAGTACTTC. Its translation is CASSLGSISYEQYF.

J is TRBJ2-1 and V is TRBV30; D ambiguous. Germline assignment: CDR1 GTSNPN and CDR2 SVGIG (reference sequence). V lost 0 bases to trimming and J lost 7 bases, with 10 bases between them. This CDR3 is 13 amino acids long. DNA for the CDR3: TGTGCCTGGAGTGTCAGCCGATTTAATGAGCAGTTCTTC. It encodes CAWSVSRFNEQFF.